This TCR beta chain is from a study of T-cell memory formation after mild COVID-19. Across the whole study: Among the donors, TCR clusters were largely specific to each donor. General observations from the study: Clones that contracted from day 15 to 85 had balanced CD4/CD8; later expanders were CD4+ biased. That cross-reactive memory joined was suggested by some responding clones appearing in pre-infection memory.

Barcoded TCR alpha and TCR beta cDNA libraries with UMIs came from 5'RACE using constant-segment primers. TCRdb redid the calling of the 5' RACE reads with MiXCR, one entry per CDR3 protein. The table includes some 68,000 distinct CDR3 sequences, about a sixth detected once. The CDR3 length is 12 residues. Trimming left V 6 bases short and J 1 base short, with 9 bases between. Germline CDR1 SQVTM, CDR2 ANQGSEA. Of note for this clonotype: Its antigen is not identified.

This sequence originates from an adult woman who had mild COVID-19 (a few samples of this study predate the infection). Cell type and time point are not known. The chain recombines TRBV29-1 with TRBJ1-2, with D maybe TRBD1 (6 bases). The sequencing input was PBMCs or a T cell subset sorted from them (not recorded which). The CDR3 coding sequence is TGCAGCGTAAACAGGGATAACTATGGCTACACCTTC. Translation: CSVNRDNYGYTF.